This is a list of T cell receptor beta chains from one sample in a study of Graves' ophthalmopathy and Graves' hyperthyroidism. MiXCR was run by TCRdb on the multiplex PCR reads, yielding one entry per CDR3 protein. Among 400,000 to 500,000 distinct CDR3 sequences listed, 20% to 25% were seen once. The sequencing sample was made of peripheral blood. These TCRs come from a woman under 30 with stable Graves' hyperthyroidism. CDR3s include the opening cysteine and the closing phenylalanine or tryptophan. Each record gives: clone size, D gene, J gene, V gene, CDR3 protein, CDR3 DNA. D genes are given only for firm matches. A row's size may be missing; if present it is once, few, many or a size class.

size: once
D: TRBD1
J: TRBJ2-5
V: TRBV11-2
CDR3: CASSPMDRGDEETQYF
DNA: TGTGCCAGCAGCCCCATGGACAGGGGAGATGAGGAGACCCAGTACTTC

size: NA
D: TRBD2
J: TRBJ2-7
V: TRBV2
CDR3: CASSSRLADRGEQYF
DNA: TGTGCCAGCAGTTCCCGACTAGCGGACCGGGGGGAGCAGTACTTC

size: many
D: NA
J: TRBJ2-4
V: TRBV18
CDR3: CASSSEGLAKNIQYF
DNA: TGTGCCAGCTCATCGGAGGGTTTAGCCAAAAACATTCAGTACTTC

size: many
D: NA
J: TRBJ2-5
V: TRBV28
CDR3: CASSLWPQETQYF
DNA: TGTGCCAGCAGTTTATGGCCCCAAGAGACCCAGTACTTC

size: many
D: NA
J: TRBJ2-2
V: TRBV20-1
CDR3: CSASKGNTGELFF
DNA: TGCAGTGCCAGCAAGGGAAACACCGGGGAGCTGTTTTTT

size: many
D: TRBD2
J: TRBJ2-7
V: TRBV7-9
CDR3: CASSSTSGSQYEQYF
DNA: TGTGCCAGCAGCTCCACTAGCGGGAGCCAATACGAGCAGTACTTC

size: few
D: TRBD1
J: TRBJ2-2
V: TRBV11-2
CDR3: CASSKIPRGQTTGELFF
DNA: TGTGCCAGCAGCAAAATACCCAGGGGGCAGACCACCGGGGAGCTGTTTTTT

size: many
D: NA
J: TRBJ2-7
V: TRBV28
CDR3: CASRISGTGLFEQYF
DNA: TGTGCCAGCAGGATATCCGGGACGGGGCTTTTCGAGCAGTACTTC

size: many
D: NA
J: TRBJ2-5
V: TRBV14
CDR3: CASSQDLRSQYF
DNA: TGTGCCAGCAGCCAAGATCTAAGATCCCAGTACTTC

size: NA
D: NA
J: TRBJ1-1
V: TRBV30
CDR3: CAWSVQGRSAFF
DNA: TGTGCCTGGAGTGTACAAGGCAGGTCGGCTTTCTTT

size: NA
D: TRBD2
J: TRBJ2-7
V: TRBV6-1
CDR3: CASSTAGGMYEQYF
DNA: TGTGCCAGCAGTACGGCGGGGGGAATGTACGAGCAGTACTTC